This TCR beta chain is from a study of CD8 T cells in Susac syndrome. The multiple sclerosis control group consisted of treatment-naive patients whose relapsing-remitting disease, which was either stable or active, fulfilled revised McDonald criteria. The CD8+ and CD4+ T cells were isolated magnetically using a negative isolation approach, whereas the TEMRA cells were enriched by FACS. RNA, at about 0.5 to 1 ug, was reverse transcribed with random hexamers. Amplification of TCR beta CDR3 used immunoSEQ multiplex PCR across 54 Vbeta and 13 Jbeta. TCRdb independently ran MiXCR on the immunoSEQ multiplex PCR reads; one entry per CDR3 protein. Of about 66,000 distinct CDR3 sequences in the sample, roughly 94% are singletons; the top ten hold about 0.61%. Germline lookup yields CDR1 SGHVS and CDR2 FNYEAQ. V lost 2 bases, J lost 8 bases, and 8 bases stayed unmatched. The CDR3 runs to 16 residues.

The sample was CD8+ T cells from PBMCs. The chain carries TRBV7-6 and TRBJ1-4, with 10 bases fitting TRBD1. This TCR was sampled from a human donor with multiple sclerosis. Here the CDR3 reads CASSLSSTGGEEKLFF. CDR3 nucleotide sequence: TGTGCCAGCAGCTTATCCTCGACAGGGGGCGAGGAAAAACTGTTTTTT. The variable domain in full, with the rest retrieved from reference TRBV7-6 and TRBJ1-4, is GAGVSQSPRYKVTKRGQDVALRCDPISGHVSLYWYRQALGQGPEFLTYFNYEAQQDKSGLPNDRFSAERPEGSISTLTIQRTEQRDSAMYRCASSLSSTGGEEKLFFGSGTQLSVL.